This TCR beta chain emerged from a study of read filtering for tumor transcriptome and immune sequencing. Findings and caveats of the study: IR-seq captured clonotypes deeper and more reliably than RNA-seq.

This clonotype came up many times. Its target is unknown. From approximately 400 ng of RNA, a library with molecular barcoded alpha/delta and beta/gamma adaptors was made. Each CDR3 protein is one row after TCRdb ran MiXCR on the reads. The repertoire holds tens of thousands of distinct CDR3 sequences, with over 11% as singletons. This CDR3 contains 14 residues. CDR1 is SGHRS, CDR2 YFSETQ, per germline. Trimming left V 0 bases short and J 8 bases short, with 12 bases between. This sequence originates from a donor at least 40 years old with multiple myeloma. The specimen was a population of CD138-negative cells sorted from bone marrow. This chain links TRBV5-1 with TRBJ2-1, with D uncertain. CDR3 in DNA: TGCGCCAGCAGCTTGGTAGTAGAACTCGATGAGCAGTTCTTC. Protein sequence: CASSLVVELDEQFF.